This TCR beta chain was obtained from a study of T-cell memory formation after mild COVID-19 (TCRdb year 2021). Describing the broader study: TCR sequence clusters from the two donors were largely donor specific. In a couple of donors, T-cell clones that expanded and contracted after mild COVID-19 were followed by sequencing TCRalpha and TCRbeta repertoires longitudinally. Two young, previously healthy adult volunteers, one female and one male, were included in the cohort.

Sequencing took place on an Illumina NovaSeq 6000. Using 5'RACE with constant-segment primers, TCRalpha and TCRbeta cDNA libraries were constructed, with sample barcodes and unique molecular identifiers added in the process. Trizol reagent was used to extract RNA from every sample. The libraries were amplified in two PCR steps, and the second step added a second sample barcode and Illumina TruSeq adapters. Libraries were sequenced on an Illumina NovaSeq with 2 x 150 bp paired-end reads. The original pipeline was this. The reads were demultiplexed and collapsed into UMI-guided consensus sequences using migec v1.2.7. Using mixcr v2.1.11, the UMI consensuses were aligned to TRA and TRB V and J templates and assembled into clonotypes. Clonotypes were classified as expanded or contracted when called significant by both edgeR and NoisET, with noise models trained on biological replicates. For edgeR calls, a false discovery rate-adjusted p below 0.01 and a log2 fold-change threshold of 1 were applied. As an exploratory analysis of dynamics, max-normalized trajectories of the 1000 most abundant clonotypes were examined with PCA combined with hierarchical clustering. The CD4 or CD8 phenotype of responding clones was assigned using the separately sequenced CD4+ and CD8+ repertoires. TCRdb trimmed the raw reads at Q25, called clones with MiXCR and kept productive beta chains. Entries are consolidated by CDR3 protein sequence, retaining the most common genes and DNA. None of the V and J calls come from the authors' own analysis; TCRdb made them. Within this sample are about 600,000 distinct CDR3 sequences, with about 20% of them counted one time only. Together, the top ten hold roughly 9.1% of the sample.

Ficoll-Paque density gradient centrifugation was used to isolate PBMCs. The V and J ends are trimmed by 5 bases and 5 bases, leaving 10 bases between them. From the cysteine through the phenylalanine, the CDR3 covers 13 amino acids. Only the CDR3 region is kept as DNA, spanning 39 bases read in frame from base 1. To note about this clonotype: Its antigen has not been determined. No much larger clonotype is one base removed from it; base qualities were not supplied.

Broader findings and caveats from the paper: Contracting CD4+ clones were located mainly in the CM and EM memory subsets, whereas CD8+ clones were found to be enriched in EMRA. Some responding clones were detected in pre-infection memory, which suggested that pre-existing cross-reactive memory T cells had joined the SARS-CoV-2 response. From day 15 to 85, contracting clones showed balanced CD4/CD8 phenotypes, whereas a second wave of clones that expanded from day 15 to 37 leaned towards CD4+. Only two mild cases were covered by the study, and larger cohorts that include severe cases with pre-infection samples were considered necessary. SARS-CoV-2 specificity of the second-wave clones peaking on day 37 was not confirmed.

The receptor was derived from an adult woman who had mild COVID-19 (a few samples of this study predate the infection). The sample titles of this study are shuffled in the database, so cell type and time point are left out; the donor was told from shared clones. Input material: PBMCs or a T cell subset sorted from them (not recorded which). The rearrangement combines TRBV12-3 or TRBV12-4 with TRBJ1-5, with no reliable assignment of the D segment. CDR3 region: CASSPWTHQPQHF. The sequenced DNA: TGTGCCAGCAGTCCCTGGACCCATCAGCCCCAGCATTTT.